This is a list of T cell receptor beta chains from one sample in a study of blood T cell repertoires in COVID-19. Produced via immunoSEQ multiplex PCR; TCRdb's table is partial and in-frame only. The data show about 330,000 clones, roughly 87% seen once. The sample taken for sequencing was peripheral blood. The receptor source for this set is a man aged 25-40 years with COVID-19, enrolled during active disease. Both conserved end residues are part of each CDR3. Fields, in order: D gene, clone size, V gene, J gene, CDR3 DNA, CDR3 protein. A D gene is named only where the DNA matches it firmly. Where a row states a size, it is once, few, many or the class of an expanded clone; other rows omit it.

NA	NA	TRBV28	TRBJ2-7	TGTGCCAGCAGTACGACAGACAGTAGCTCCTACGAGCAGTACTTC	CASSTTDSSSYEQYF
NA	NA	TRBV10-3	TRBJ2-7	TGTGCCATCAGAGCTTCAGGGATGGGCGAGCAGTACTTC	CAIRASGMGEQYF
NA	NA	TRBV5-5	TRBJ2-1	TGTGCCAGCAGCCCCCTAGTAAACCCCTACAATGAGCAGTTCTTC	CASSPLVNPYNEQFF
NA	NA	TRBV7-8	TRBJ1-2	TGTGCCAGCAGCCGGGACACCCGAGAGGGCTACACCTTC	CASSRDTREGYTF
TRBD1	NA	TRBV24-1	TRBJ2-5	TGTGCCACCAGTGAGCACACAGGGGGCTGGGAGACCCAGTACTTC	CATSEHTGGWETQYF
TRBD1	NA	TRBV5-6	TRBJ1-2	TGTGCCAGCAGCCGGACAGGGGCTGGCGGCTACACCTTC	CASSRTGAGGYTF
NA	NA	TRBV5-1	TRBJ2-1	TGCGCCAGCAGCTCACTGACTAGCAATGAGCAGTTCTTC	CASSSLTSNEQFF
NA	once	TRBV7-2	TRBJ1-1	TGTGCCAGCAGCTACCGAGGGGGAATAACTTTCTTT	CASSYRGGITFF
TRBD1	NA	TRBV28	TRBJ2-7	TGTGCCAGCAGCCCGGACAGGGCCTACGAGCAGTACTTC	CASSPDRAYEQYF
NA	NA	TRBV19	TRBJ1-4	TGTGCCAGTAGGACACCGGGAGCCTCCAATGAAAAACTGTTTTTT	CASRTPGASNEKLFF
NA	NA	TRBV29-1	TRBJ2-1	TGCAGCTGGGAGGTGGACAATGAGCAGTTCTTC	CSWEVDNEQFF
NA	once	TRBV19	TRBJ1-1	TGTGCCAGTAGTTTTGGAGAAATGAACACTGAAGCTTTCTTT	CASSFGEMNTEAFF
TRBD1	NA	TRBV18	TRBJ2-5	TGTGCCAGCTCACCATCGACAGGGGTCCAAGAGACCCAGTACTTC	CASSPSTGVQETQYF
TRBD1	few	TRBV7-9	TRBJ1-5	TGTGCCAGCAGCCTGGACAGGGGGGATCAGCCCCAGCATTTT	CASSLDRGDQPQHF
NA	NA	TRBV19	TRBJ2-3	TGTGCCAGTAGTATAGGGGGCGGCACAGATACGCAGTATTTT	CASSIGGGTDTQYF
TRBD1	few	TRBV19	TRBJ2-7	TGTGCCACTGAGGACAGGGGAAGTACCTACGAGCAGTACTTC	CATEDRGSTYEQYF
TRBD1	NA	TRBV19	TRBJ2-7	TGTGCCAGTAGTAAACCGAGACAGGGGGCGTCAGACGAGCAGTACTTC	CASSKPRQGASDEQYF
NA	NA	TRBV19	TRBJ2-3	TGTGCCAGTAGAAGTCCAGGGGACACAGATACGCAGTATTTT	CASRSPGDTDTQYF
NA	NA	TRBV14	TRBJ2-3	TGTGCCAGCAGCCAAGTCCAGGGTTGGGATACGCAGTATTTT	CASSQVQGWDTQYF
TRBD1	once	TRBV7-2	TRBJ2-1	TGTGCCAGCAGCCTTTGGACAGGGTTTGACGATGAGCAGTTCTTC	CASSLWTGFDDEQFF
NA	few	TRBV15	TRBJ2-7	TGTGCCACCAGCCGACTCGCAGGGTCTAGGAGCTCCTACGAGCAGTACTTC	CATSRLAGSRSSYEQYF
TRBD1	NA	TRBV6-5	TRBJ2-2	TGTGCCGGGGGACAGGCGGGACAAACGCCCGGGGAGCTGTTTTTT	CAGGQAGQTPGELFF
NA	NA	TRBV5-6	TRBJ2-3	TGTGCCAGCAGCCCAGGGGGGGATACGCAGTATTTT	CASSPGGDTQYF
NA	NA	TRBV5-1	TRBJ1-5	TGCGCCAGCAGTTCGGACAGAAATCAGCCCCAGCATTTT	CASSSDRNQPQHF
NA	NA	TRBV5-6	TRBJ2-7	TGTGCCAGCAGCTTGGTCCACTCCTACGAGCAGTACTTC	CASSLVHSYEQYF
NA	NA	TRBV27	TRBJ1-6	TGTGCCAGCAGTCTCCGGGGAGGACTTAATACTAATTCACCCCTCCACTTT	CASSLRGGLNTNSPLHF
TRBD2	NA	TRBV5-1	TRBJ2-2	TGCGCCAGCAGCCCGCCCAGCGGGAGGGTGAACACCGGGGAGCTGTTTTTT	CASSPPSGRVNTGELFF
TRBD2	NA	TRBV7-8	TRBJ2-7	TGTGCCAGCAGCCGGGGGACTAGCGGGAGTTTCGACGAGCAGTACTTC	CASSRGTSGSFDEQYF
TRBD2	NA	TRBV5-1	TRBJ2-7	TGCGCCAGCAGCTTGGCGGGAGGGTCCTACGAGCAGTACTTC	CASSLAGGSYEQYF
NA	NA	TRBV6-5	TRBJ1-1	TGTGCCAGCAGTTACTCCTGGGCAGGGTTGAACACTGAAGCTTTCTTT	CASSYSWAGLNTEAFF
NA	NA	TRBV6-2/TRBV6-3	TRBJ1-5	TGTGCCAGCAGTCAACCCTCAGGGTTCAATCAGCCCCAGCATTTT	CASSQPSGFNQPQHF
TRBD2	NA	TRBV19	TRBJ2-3	TGTGCCAGTAATCGGGGGGGTGGAATCACAGATACGCAGTATTTT	CASNRGGGITDTQYF
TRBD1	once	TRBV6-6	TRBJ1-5	TGTGCCAGCAGTTACTCGACAGGGCGAAACAATCAGCCCCAGCATTTT	CASSYSTGRNNQPQHF
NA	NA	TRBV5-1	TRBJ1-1	TGCGCCAGCAGCCCAACATCCGGGGGTAGCACTGAAGCTTTCTTT	CASSPTSGGSTEAFF
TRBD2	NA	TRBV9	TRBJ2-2	TGTGCCAGCAGCCCGTTGGGACTAGCGCTTTACACCGGGGAGCTGTTTTTT	CASSPLGLALYTGELFF
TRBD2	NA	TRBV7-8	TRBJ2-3	TGTGCCAGCAGCTTAGTGGGGGGGAACACAGATACGCAGTATTTT	CASSLVGGNTDTQYF
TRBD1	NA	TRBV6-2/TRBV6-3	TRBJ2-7	TGTGCCAGCAGCACCGGGACAGGGACATACGAGCAGTACTTC	CASSTGTGTYEQYF
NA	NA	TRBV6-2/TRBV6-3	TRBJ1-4	TGTGCCAGCAGCCTTCATAATGAAAAACTGTTTTTT	CASSLHNEKLFF
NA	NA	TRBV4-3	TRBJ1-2	TGCGCCAGCAGCCAAGAGGGTAGGGGCCCAAAATGGTTC	CASSQEGRGPKWF
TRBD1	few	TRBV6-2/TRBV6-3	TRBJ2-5	TGTGCCAGCAGTCCCTCCGGGACAGGGGGCGGTGGGACCCAGTACTTC	CASSPSGTGGGGTQYF
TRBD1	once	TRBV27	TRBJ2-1	TGTGCCAGCAGTCGACAGGGGACCGATGAGCAGTTCTTC	CASSRQGTDEQFF
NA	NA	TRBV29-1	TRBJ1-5	TGCAGCGCGACTGGGGGCAGCAATCAGCCCCAGCATTTT	CSATGGSNQPQHF
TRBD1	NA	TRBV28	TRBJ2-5	TGTGCCAGTTCCAGGGCGGACAGGGACCAAGAGACCCAGTACTTC	CASSRADRDQETQYF
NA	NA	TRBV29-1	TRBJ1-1	TGCAGCGTTCCTACCCCGCCCACGAACACTGAAGCTTTCTTT	CSVPTPPTNTEAFF